This section outlines one T cell receptor beta chain sequence together with its context. Antigen: not known. A junction boundary mismatches the germline segment, possibly from a read error. This entry belongs to a study of blood T cells in healthy people across ages. This CDR3 is built from 13 residues. Germline V gene lookup returns CDR1 DFQATT and CDR2 SNEGSKA (reference sequence). A second PCR of roughly 7 to 11 cycles used a sample-barcoded 5' primer and a J-beta primer mix. Per-sample output comprised a minimum of 3 million paired-end reads containing CDR3. Via MiXCR, TCRdb re-called the 5' RACE reads, giving one row per CDR3 protein. Of roughly 1,000,000 distinct CDR3 sequences listed, 20% to 25% were seen once; the top ten hold 0.65% to 0.75%. Study-level results: Naive T cell percentage showed a strong correlation with TCR beta diversity. Any changes in expanded clonotypes were possibly confounded, as donor CMV status remained unknown.

These sequences were also reported in another study, on T cells of mothers and their children.

The J gene is TRBJ2-5, the V gene TRBV20-1, with TRBD2 identical over 8 bases. This sequence originates from a girl aged 2-10 years in good health. What was sequenced was blood. The CDR3 is CSAGWSGRTHEFF. CDR3 nucleotides: TGCAGTGCGGGGTGGAGCGGGAGAACGCACGAGTTCTTC.